This TCR beta chain was identified during a study of early T cells in non-severe SARS-CoV-2 infection. The wider study: Sequencing input comprised bulk RNA from unsorted whole blood; chain pairing was not available.

This CDR3 spans 14 amino acids. V lost 4 bases and J lost 9; bases outside the gene matches: 8. Germline-derived CDR1 and CDR2 are MDHEN and SYDVKM. Broader study findings: The study's VDJdb matching favored anti-spike CD8 responses and missed private and CD4 specificities.

cDNA molecules, individually, were tagged with unique molecular identifiers. Via MiXCR, TCRdb re-called the 5' RACE reads, giving one row per CDR3 protein. The sample holds about 64,000 distinct CDR3 sequences, 10% to 15% seen once. To note about this clonotype: Its cognate antigen is unknown.

This TCR derives from an adult who was a healthcare worker with PCR-confirmed SARS-CoV-2 infection or an uninfected control (not recorded which). Here the sequenced sample was whole blood, taken at baseline. The rearrangement uses TRBV28 and TRBJ1-2; TRBD1 agrees at 10 bases. The CDR3 loop reads CASSSRGQGQRYTF. CDR3 nucleotides: TGTGCCAGCAGTTCCAGGGGACAGGGGCAGCGCTACACCTTC.